One sample yielded the 16 T cell receptor beta chains listed below, sequenced in a study of post-analysis software for immune sequencing data (dated by TCRdb to 2014 to 2015). The research as a whole found: Patients showed significantly higher frequencies than controls for roughly 5 TRBV segments, among them TRBV5-6, TRBV5-1 and TRBV20-1.

The library was built by means of PCR. TCRdb records Illumina HiSeq 2500 as the sequencer. To reduce PCR and sequencing biases, unique molecular identifiers were incorporated into the TCR beta cDNA libraries. TCRdb reprocessed the public reads (quality trimming at Q25 with fastp, clone calling with MiXCR) and kept in-frame beta chains. Under each unique CDR3 protein, matching rows form one entry showing the most common genes and DNA. In all, the sample holds almost 700,000 distinct CDR3 sequences, and approximately 59% of those were seen once. The leading ten clones occupy around 10% of the sample. These receptors' antigens are unknown. The source material was blood. Receptors originate from a girl aged 2-9 years with multiple sclerosis.

The CDR3 DNA reads as TGCAGTGCTTACACCGGAGAGACCCAGTACTTC. It specifies CSAYTGETQYF. The chain employs TRBV20-1 and TRBJ2-7; D call uncertain. The J call may be incorrect, as the DNA end agrees better with TRBJ2-5. Germline V gene sequence: CDR1 DFQATT, CDR2 SNEGSKA (reference sequence). This CDR3 contains 11 residues.

The V and J genes are TRBV20-1 and TRBJ2-1; 9 bases are a match to TRBD1. V lost 5 bases to trimming and J lost 4 bases; unmatched junction nucleotides: 6. Germline lookup yields CDR1 DFQATT and CDR2 SNEGSKA (reference sequence). The CDR3 totals 14 residues. CDR3 coding DNA: TGCAGTGCTGGGGGACAGGGAAGTTACAATGAGCAGTTCTTC. Amino acid sequence: CSAGGQGSYNEQFF.

The chain combines TRBV7-9 with TRBJ2-7, with 11 bases fitting TRBD2. There are 17 residues in the CDR3. Looked up from germline, CDR1 is SEHNR and CDR2 is FQNEAQ (reference sequence). V lost 3 bases to trimming and J lost 2 bases; unmatched junction nucleotides: 9. The chain's CDR3 is CASSLSLAGGRTYEQYF. In DNA form, the CDR3 reads TGTGCCAGCAGCTTGTCCCTAGCGGGAGGCAGGACCTACGAGCAGTACTTC.

The V and J genes are TRBV20-1 and TRBJ2-1; 16 nucleotides align to TRBD2. J lost 0 bases, V lost 5 bases, and 4 bases had no gene match. The CDR3 covers 17 residues. Per germline, CDR1 DFQATT and CDR2 SNEGSKA (reference sequence). As DNA, the CDR3 is TGCAGTGCTCCGGGACTAGCGGGAGGGCGCTCCTACAATGAGCAGTTCTTC. Its protein is CSAPGLAGGRSYNEQFF.

The V gene is TRBV20-1, the J gene TRBJ2-3; TRBD2 matches at 10 bases. Trimming cost V 7 bases and J 9 bases; bases outside gene matches: 7. The germline gives CDR1 DFQATT, CDR2 SNEGSKA (reference sequence). The CDR3 totals 12 residues. CDR3 in DNA: TGCAGTGTCGGGACTAGCGCTTTCACGCAGTATTTT. This sequence encodes CSVGTSAFTQYF.

The genes are TRBV20-1 and TRBJ2-3; D is perhaps TRBD2 (7 bases). Trimming left V 6 bases short and J 4 bases short, with 17 bases between. Per germline, CDR1 DFQATT and CDR2 SNEGSKA (reference sequence). This CDR3 comprises 14 residues. Here the CDR3 reads CSARPGGPADTQYF. DNA of the CDR3: TGCAGTGCCCGCCCGGGGGGCCCCGCAGATACGCAGTATTTT.

The CDR3 sequence: CASSLSAAGASTDTQYF. The CDR3 nucleotides are TGTGCCAGCAGTTTATCTGCGGCAGGGGCTAGCACAGATACGCAGTATTTT. The rearrangement joins TRBV28 to TRBJ2-3, with D maybe TRBD1 (6 bases). The CDR3 spans 17 residues. CDR1 is MDHEN, CDR2 SYDVKM, per germline. Trimming removed 1 base from V and 0 bases from J, with 14 bases in between.

This clonotype was detected once. The chain recombines TRBV20-1 with TRBJ2-1; 7 nucleotides agree with TRBD2. Germline CDR1 DFQATT, CDR2 SNEGSKA (reference sequence). Trimming took 6 bases from V and 10 from J; bases not matched to a gene: 6. The CDR3 has 11 residues. The CDR3 DNA reads TGCAGTGCCCAGAGCGGGGACGAGCAGTTCTTC. Translated: CSAQSGDEQFF.

This chain joins TRBV20-1 and TRBJ2-3; 7 bases align to TRBD2. Germline V gene data show CDR1 as DFQATT and CDR2 as SNEGSKA (reference sequence). This CDR3 is 14 amino acids long. V was pared by 7 bases and J by 4 bases, with 11 bases of the junction left unmatched. Written as DNA, the CDR3 is TGCAGTGTTCCGCGCAGCGGGGAGTCAGATACGCAGTATTTT. Its translation: CSVPRSGESDTQYF.

The rearrangement links TRBV20-1 to TRBJ2-7, with D possibly being TRBD1 or TRBD2 (5 bases each). CDR1 DFQATT and CDR2 SNEGSKA come from the germline V gene (reference sequence). The CDR3 consists of 14 residues. V gave up 0 bases and J gave up 7 bases, with 16 bases separating them. For the CDR3, the DNA is TGCAGTGCTAGAGAAGAAAGTTGGGGGAAAGAGCAGTACTTC. It translates to CSAREESWGKEQYF.

This clonotype showed up just a few times. V usage is TRBV12-3 or TRBV12-4 and J usage is TRBJ2-7, with D perhaps TRBD2 (7 bases). The CDR3 extends over 13 amino acids. Trimming removed 3 bases from V and 7 bases from J, with 13 bases in between. CDR3 in amino acids: CASSFGGQGEQYF. The CDR3 DNA reads TGTGCCAGCAGTTTCGGGGGGCAGGGGGAGCAGTACTTC.

This rearrangement joins TRBV5-1 to TRBJ2-4, with 8 bases aligning to TRBD1. V was pared by 1 base and J by 0 bases, with 18 bases of the junction left unmatched. Germline CDR1 reads SGHRS; CDR2 reads YFSETQ. The CDR3 contains 21 residues. CDR3 residues: CASSLHLRDPRQGLAKNIQYF. The CDR3 coding sequence is TGCGCCAGCAGCTTGCACCTTAGGGATCCAAGACAGGGGCTAGCCAAAAACATTCAGTACTTC.

The table lists this clonotype with a few counts. The V call is TRBV4-1, the J call TRBJ2-5, with a possible D match to TRBD1 (6 bases). Deletions cut 1 base from V and 4 bases from J, with 16 bases between. CDR3 length: 16 amino acids. Looked up from germline, CDR1 is MGHRA and CDR2 is YSYEKL. The CDR3 sequence: CASSQVTNRDSETQYF. CDR3 DNA: TGCGCCAGCAGCCAAGTAACCAACAGGGATTCAGAGACCCAGTACTTC.

Here the CDR3 reads CASSVDFLNWDEQFF. The CDR3 DNA sequence: TGTGCCAGCAGCGTAGATTTCCTCAATTGGGATGAGCAGTTCTTC. The V call is TRBV9, the J call TRBJ2-1; D unresolved. V dropped 0 bases and J dropped 8 bases, with 15 bases sitting between them. In germline, CDR1 is SGDLS, CDR2 YYNGEE. The CDR3 has 15 amino acids.

In this sample, this clonotype turned up a few times. CDR3 amino acids: CASSRRDREGTDTQYF. The CDR3 region has the DNA TGTGCCAGCAGTCGTCGGGACAGGGAAGGCACAGATACGCAGTATTTT. The V and J genes are TRBV12-3 or TRBV12-4 and TRBJ2-3, with 9 positions matching TRBD1. The CDR3 totals 16 residues. V gave up 5 bases and J gave up 1 base; unmatched junction bases: 7.

The rearrangement links TRBV5-1 to TRBJ2-7; tentatively, D is TRBD1 (7 bases). V was shortened by 2 bases and J by 3 bases, with 30 bases between the two germline ends. This CDR3 comprises 20 residues. CDR1 SGHRS and CDR2 YFSETQ come from the germline V gene. CDR3 sequence: CASSFTYRGPQASAFYEQYF. In DNA, the CDR3 is TGCGCCAGCAGCTTTACATACAGGGGCCCTCAGGCTAGCGCCTTCTACGAGCAGTACTTC.